This TCR beta chain was identified during a study of blood T cells in healthy people across ages. CDR3 length: 15 amino acids. Germline CDR1 SGHRS, CDR2 YFSETQ. Trimming took 5 bases from V and 6 from J, leaving 19 bases between them. Next came a second PCR, run for about 7 to 12 cycles, which used a sample-barcoded 5' primer along with a J-beta primer mix. Each sample provided no less than 3 million CDR3-containing paired-end reads. TCRdb recomputed calls from the 5' RACE reads with MiXCR, one row per CDR3 protein. The table includes roughly 1,100,000 distinct CDR3 sequences, less than 25% detected once. Researchers collected ten milliliters of peripheral blood from every single donor. The same data also went into a second study, on T cells of mothers and their children. That source reports: Donors comprised three healthy Caucasian mothers plus their six children.

The chain carries TRBV5-1 and TRBJ2-3; D call uncertain. The sample consisted of blood. The receptor's source is a girl aged 2-10 years in good health. CDR3: CASSVTNLFRDTQYF. The CDR3 nucleotides are TGCGCCAGCAGTGTGACCAACCTTTTCAGGGATACGCAGTATTTT.